Sample share makes the clone carrying this TCR beta chain medium-sized. The target antigen is unknown. The data originate from a study of molecular identifiers for immune sequencing clone quantification. Study-wide results and caveats: Clonotypes surpassing 20 RNA copies contained over 98% of effector molecules, versus under 1% in naive cells.

TCRdb fed the PCR reads into MiXCR, producing one record per CDR3 protein. The sample holds 8,000 to 10,000 distinct CDR3 sequences, around 15% seen once. Germline loops: CDR1 SEHNR, CDR2 FQNEAQ (reference sequence). This CDR3 has 16 amino acids. The ends were cut back, 7 bases at V and 0 bases at J, with 16 bases in the middle. The chain is built from TRBV7-9 and TRBJ2-1; D is undetermined. Sequencing was done on a sample of naive CD8+ T cells from blood, with Jurkat cell RNA spiked in. As for subset: FACS-sorted CD8+CD4-CCR7+CD45RA+ naive T cells. This receptor was obtained from a human donor in good health. Some libraries in this study had Jurkat cell RNA spiked in. The CDR3 spells CASTLPDGNSYNEQFF. The CDR3 DNA is TGTGCCAGCACCCTCCCGGATGGTAACTCCTACAATGAGCAGTTCTTC. The variable domain in full, completed from reference TRBV7-9 and TRBJ2-1, reads DTGVSQNPRHKITKRGQNVTFRCDPISEHNRLYWYRQTLGQGPEFLTYFQNEAQLEKSRLLSDRFSAERPKGSFSTLEIQRTEQGDSAMYLCASTLPDGNSYNEQFFGPGTRLTVL.